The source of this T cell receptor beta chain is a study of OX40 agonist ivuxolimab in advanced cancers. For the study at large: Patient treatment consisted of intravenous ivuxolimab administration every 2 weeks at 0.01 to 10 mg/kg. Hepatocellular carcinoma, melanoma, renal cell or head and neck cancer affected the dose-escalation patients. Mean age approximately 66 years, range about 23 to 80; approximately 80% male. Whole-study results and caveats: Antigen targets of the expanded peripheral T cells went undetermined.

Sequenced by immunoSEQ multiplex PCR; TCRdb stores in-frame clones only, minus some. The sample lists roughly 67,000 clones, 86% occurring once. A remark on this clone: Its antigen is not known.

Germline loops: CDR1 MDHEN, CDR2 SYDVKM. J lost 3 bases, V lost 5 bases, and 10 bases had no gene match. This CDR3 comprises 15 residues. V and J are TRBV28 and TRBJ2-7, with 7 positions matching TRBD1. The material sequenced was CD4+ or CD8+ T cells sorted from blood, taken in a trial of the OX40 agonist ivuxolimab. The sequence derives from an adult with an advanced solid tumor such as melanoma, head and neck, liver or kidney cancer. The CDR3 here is CASSRPRQGIYEQYF. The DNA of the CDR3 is TGTGCCAGCAGTCGACCCCGACAGGGAATCTACGAGCAGTACTTC.